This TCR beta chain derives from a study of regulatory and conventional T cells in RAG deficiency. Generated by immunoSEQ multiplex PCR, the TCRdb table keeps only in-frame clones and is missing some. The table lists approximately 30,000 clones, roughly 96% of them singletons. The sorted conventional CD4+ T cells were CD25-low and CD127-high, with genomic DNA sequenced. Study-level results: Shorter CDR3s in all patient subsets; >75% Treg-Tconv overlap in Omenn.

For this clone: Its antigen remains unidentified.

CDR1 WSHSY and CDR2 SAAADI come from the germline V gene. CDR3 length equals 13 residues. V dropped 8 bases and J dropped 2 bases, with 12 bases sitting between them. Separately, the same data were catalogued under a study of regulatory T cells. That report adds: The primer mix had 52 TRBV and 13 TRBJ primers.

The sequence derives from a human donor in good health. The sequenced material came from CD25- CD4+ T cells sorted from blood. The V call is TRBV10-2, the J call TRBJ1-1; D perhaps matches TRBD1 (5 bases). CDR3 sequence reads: CASLRTLNTEAFF. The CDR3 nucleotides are TGCGCCAGCTTAAGGACACTCAACACTGAAGCTTTCTTT.